This TCR beta chain derives from a study of blood T cell repertoires in COVID-19. About the research overall: Sources were T cells, B-cell-depleted T cells, or PBMCs; the material itself was cDNA or gDNA.

Method: immunoSEQ multiplex PCR; TCRdb's copy keeps in-frame clones and lacks some. The data contain approximately 250,000 clones, roughly 86% of them singletons. V lost 4 bases and J 5 bases, leaving 18 bases between the germline ends. Germline lookup yields CDR1 SEHNR and CDR2 FQNEAQ (reference sequence). The CDR3 loop spans 17 amino acids. The chain combines TRBV7-9 with TRBJ1-6; tentative D call: TRBD1 (6 bases). This clonotype was sampled from a man aged 35-49 years with active or convalescent COVID-19. Sequenced sample: peripheral blood. CDR3 sequence reads: CASSSPGGGADNSPLHF. The CDR3 nucleotides are TGTGCCAGCAGCTCACCCGGGGGGGGCGCGGATAATTCACCCCTCCACTTT. The complete variable domain, with remaining parts taken from reference TRBV7-9 and TRBJ1-6, reads DTGVSQNPRHKITKRGQNVTFRCDPISEHNRLYWYRQTLGQGPEFLTYFQNEAQLEKSRLLSDRFSAERPKGSFSTLEIQRTEQGDSAMYLCASSSPGGGADNSPLHFGNGTRLTVT.